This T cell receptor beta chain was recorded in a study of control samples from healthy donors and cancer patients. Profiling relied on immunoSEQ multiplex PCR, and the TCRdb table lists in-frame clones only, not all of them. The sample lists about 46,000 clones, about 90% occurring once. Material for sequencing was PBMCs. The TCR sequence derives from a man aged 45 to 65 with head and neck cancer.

The CDR3 sequence: CASSESHRGQGGANVLTF. In nucleotides, the CDR3 is TGCGCCAGCAGTGAGTCGCACCGAGGGCAAGGTGGGGCCAACGTCCTGACTTTC. The chain combines TRBV10-2 with TRBJ2-6; D is possibly TRBD2 (5 bases). CDR3 size: 18 residues. CDR1 is WSHSY, CDR2 SAAADI, per germline. Trimming took off 0 bases at V and 3 bases at J, with 15 bases between the two ends.